What follows are 16 T cell receptor beta chains derived from one specimen sequenced in a study of OX40 agonist ivuxolimab in advanced cancers. Sequencing was performed with immunoSEQ multiplex PCR; in TCRdb, only in-frame clones are kept and a portion is missing. The sample yields more than 70,000 clones, about 90% seen once. Sample: CD4+ or CD8+ T cells sorted from blood, taken in a trial of the OX40 agonist ivuxolimab. The receptors derive from an adult with an advanced solid tumor such as melanoma, head and neck, liver or kidney cancer.

The gene calls are TRBV7-2 and TRBJ1-2, with 7 bases matching TRBD1. Germline V lookup: CDR1 SGHTA, CDR2 FQGNSA. The junction had 12 bases not matched to a gene; V was cut back by 0 bases and J by 8 bases. The CDR3 is 16 residues long. The CDR3 DNA follows: TGTGCCAGCAGCTTAGCCCTCCATGACAGGGCGGGGGGCTACACCTTC. Its protein product is CASSLALHDRAGGYTF.

The chain links TRBV28 to TRBJ1-5, with a tentative D call TRBD1 (6 bases). Germline V gives CDR1 MDHEN, CDR2 SYDVKM. Trimming removed 7 bases at V and 9 bases at J, with 16 bases between. The CDR3 runs to 13 residues. The CDR3 DNA reads as TGTGCCAGCATTAGTATAGGGGGGATGCCCCAGCATTTT. Its translation: CASISIGGMPQHF.

The chain uses TRBV6-4 and TRBJ2-1; a weak D match, TRBD1 (6 bases). Deletions cut 6 bases from V and 1 base from J, with 16 bases between. This CDR3 spans 16 amino acids. Germline CDR1 reads MRHNA; CDR2 reads SNTAGT. The CDR3 sequence: CASSGSGARSYNEQFF. The CDR3 DNA reads as TGTGCCAGCAGCGGTTCAGGGGCGCGATCCTACAATGAGCAGTTCTTC.

This sequence joins TRBV7-7 and TRBJ2-5; perhaps TRBD2 as D (7 bases). V lost 10 bases, J lost 5 bases, and 20 bases lay in between. Germline V gene lookup returns CDR1 SSHAT and CDR2 FNYEAQ (reference sequence). CDR3 length equals 14 residues. CDR3 protein: CATGGYQGPETQYF. The CDR3 DNA is TGTGCCACCGGGGGGTATCAGGGGCCGGAGACCCAGTACTTC.

V gene TRBV4-1 combines with J gene TRBJ2-7; D not certain. Per germline, CDR1 MGHRA and CDR2 YSYEKL. Trimming removed 6 bases from V and 3 bases from J, with 18 bases in between. This CDR3 has 15 residues. This CDR3 is CASRSQGPPNYEQYF. CDR3 coding DNA: TGCGCCAGCAGATCACAAGGGCCCCCTAACTACGAGCAGTACTTC.

A word on this clone: An end of the junction does not agree with germline; a read error may underlie this. J is TRBJ2-2 and V is TRBV15, with 10 bases matching TRBD1. This CDR3 spans 15 amino acids. From germline, CDR1 is LNHNV and CDR2 YYDKDF (reference sequence). Here the CDR3 DNA reads TGTGCCACCAGCAGGGGACAGGGGAACGCCGGGGAGCTGTTTTTT. As protein: CATSRGQGNAGELFF.

This chain uses TRBV6-1 with TRBJ2-1; 11 nucleotides match TRBD2. Germline V gene lookup returns CDR1 MNHNS and CDR2 SASEGT. With 1 base clipped from V and 2 bases from J, the junction kept 7 bases outside the gene matches. The CDR3 length is 18 residues. CDR3 amino acids: CASSEGGGGLAAYNEQFF. In nucleotides, the CDR3 is TGTGCCAGCAGTGAAGGTGGTGGGGGACTAGCGGCCTACAATGAGCAGTTCTTC.

The chain's CDR3 is CASSHDLQETQYF. In DNA, the CDR3 is TGTGCCAGCTCTCACGACCTACAAGAGACCCAGTACTTC. The rearrangement links TRBV18 to TRBJ2-5; D unclear. Deletions cut 6 bases from V and 2 bases from J, with 10 bases between. Per germline, CDR1 KGHSH and CDR2 LQKENI. This CDR3 comprises 13 residues.

V is TRBV10-3 and J is TRBJ1-2; possibly TRBD1 for D (6 bases). Trimming took 8 bases from V and 3 from J, leaving 13 bases between them. Germline V gives CDR1 ENHRY, CDR2 SYGVKD. The CDR3 spans 13 residues. The CDR3 coding sequence is TGTGCCATCTCGAGGGGGAAGGACTATGGCTACACCTTC. It yields the protein CAISRGKDYGYTF.

This chain uses TRBV7-3 with TRBJ2-1; possibly TRBD1 or TRBD2 for D (5 bases each). The CDR3 length is 13 residues. Germline V gene data show CDR1 as SGHTA and CDR2 as FQGTGA. V was pared by 4 bases and J by 10 bases, with 14 bases between. Written as DNA, the CDR3 is TGTGCCAGCAGCTATCTAGCCCAGGGAGAGCAGTTCTTC. Amino acids: CASSYLAQGEQFF.

The gene calls are TRBV27 and TRBJ2-1; possible D gene TRBD2, 5 bases. The CDR3 sequence is 13 residues long. Looked up from germline, CDR1 is MNHEY and CDR2 is SMNVEV (reference sequence). V lost 6 bases to trimming and J lost 8 bases, with 14 bases between them. The CDR3 nucleotides are TGTGCCAGCAGCCCTGGAGGAATCTATGAGCAGTTCTTC. This encodes CASSPGGIYEQFF.

The chain recombines TRBV5-1 with TRBJ1-5, with D tentatively TRBD1 (5 bases). The CDR3 runs 14 residues. Germline-derived CDR1 and CDR2 are SGHRS and YFSETQ. V was shortened by 4 bases and J by 5 bases, with 13 bases between the two germline ends. The CDR3: CASSPGVGDQPQHF. The DNA of the CDR3 is TGCGCCAGCAGCCCTGGAGTGGGGGATCAGCCCCAGCATTTT. Full variable domain (outside the CDR3, taken from reference TRBV5-1 and TRBJ1-5): KAGVTQTPRYLIKTRGQQVTLSCSPISGHRSVSWYQQTPGQGLQFLFEYFSETQRNKGNFPGRFSGRQFSNSRSEMNVSTLELGDSALYLCASSPGVGDQPQHFGDGTRLSIL.

This sequence joins TRBV19 and TRBJ1-1; D is unresolved. With 7 bases removed from V and 6 bases from J, the gap between germline ends came to 21 bases. The germline V gene encodes CDR1 LNHDA and CDR2 SQIVND (reference sequence). The CDR3 is 15 residues long. The CDR3 region is CASMGLGGWKAEAFF. In DNA form, the CDR3 reads TGTGCCAGTATGGGTTTGGGAGGGTGGAAGGCTGAAGCTTTCTTT.

The table lists this clone with a few counts. This chain joins TRBV2 and TRBJ1-5, with 9 nucleotides matching TRBD1. V lost 4 bases to trimming and J lost 5 bases; unmatched junction nucleotides: 0. In germline, CDR1 is SNHLY, CDR2 FYNNEI. This CDR3 has 13 amino acids. In nucleotides, the CDR3 is TGTGCCAGCAGTGGGGACAGGGATCAGCCCCAGCATTTT. Its translation is CASSGDRDQPQHF.

V is TRBV5-1 and J is TRBJ2-4; no reliable D call. The ends were cut back, 0 bases at V and 5 bases at J, with 9 bases in the middle. CDR1 SGHRS and CDR2 YFSETQ come from the germline V gene. CDR3 length: 14 amino acids. The CDR3 sequence: CASSLGGFQNIQYF. DNA for the CDR3: TGCGCCAGCAGCTTGGGGGGTTTTCAAAACATTCAGTACTTC.

The CDR3 spells CASSILPGNYEQYF. CDR3 DNA: TGTGCCAGTAGTATTCTGCCAGGTAACTACGAGCAGTACTTC. The chain couples TRBV19 to TRBJ2-7, with D unresolved. The ends were cut back, 3 bases at V and 3 bases at J, with 12 bases in the middle. The CDR3 sequence is 14 residues long. The germline CDR1 and CDR2 sequences are LNHDA and SQIVND (reference sequence).